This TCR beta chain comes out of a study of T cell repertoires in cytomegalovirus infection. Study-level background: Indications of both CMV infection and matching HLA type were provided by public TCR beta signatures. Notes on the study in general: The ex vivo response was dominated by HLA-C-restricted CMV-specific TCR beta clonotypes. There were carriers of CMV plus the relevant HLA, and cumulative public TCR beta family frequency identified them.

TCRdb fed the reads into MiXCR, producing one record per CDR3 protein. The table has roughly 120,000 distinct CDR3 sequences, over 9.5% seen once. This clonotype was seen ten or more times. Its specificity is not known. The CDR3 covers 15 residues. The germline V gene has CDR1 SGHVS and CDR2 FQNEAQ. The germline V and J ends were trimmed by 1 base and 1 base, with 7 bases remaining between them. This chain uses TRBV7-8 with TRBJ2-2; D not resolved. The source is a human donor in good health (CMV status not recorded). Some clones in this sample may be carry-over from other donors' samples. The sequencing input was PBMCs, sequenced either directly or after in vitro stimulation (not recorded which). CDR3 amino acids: CASSLVQLNTGELFF. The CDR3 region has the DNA TGTGCCAGCAGCTTAGTTCAACTGAACACCGGGGAGCTGTTTTTT.